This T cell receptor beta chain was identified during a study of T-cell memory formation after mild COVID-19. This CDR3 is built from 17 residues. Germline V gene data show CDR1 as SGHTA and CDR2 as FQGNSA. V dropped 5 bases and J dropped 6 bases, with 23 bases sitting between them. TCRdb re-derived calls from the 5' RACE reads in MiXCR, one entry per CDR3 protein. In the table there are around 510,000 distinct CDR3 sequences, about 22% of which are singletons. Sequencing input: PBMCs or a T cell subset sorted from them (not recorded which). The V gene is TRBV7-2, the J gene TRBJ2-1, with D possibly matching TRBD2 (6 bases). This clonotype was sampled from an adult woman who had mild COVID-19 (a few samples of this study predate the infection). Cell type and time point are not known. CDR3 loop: CASSGQIGTLDGNEQFF. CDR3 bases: TGTGCCAGCAGCGGACAAATCGGGACTCTCGATGGCAATGAGCAGTTCTTC.